This T cell receptor (beta chain) was profiled in a study of T cell responses to AZD1222 COVID-19 vaccine. This clone has a handful of counts. V lost 0 bases, J lost 0 bases, and 23 bases lay in between. CDR1 is LNHDA and CDR2 is SQIVND in the germline V gene (reference sequence). CDR3 length equals 20 residues. It was second doses at about 4 or about 12 weeks that were pooled. Libraries were prepared by immunoSEQ multiplex PCR; TCRdb keeps only in-frame clonotypes and omits some of them. The sample has some 130,000 clones; 75% to 95% are singletons. Specimen: peripheral blood, collected 28 days after the second AZD1222 dose. This chain connects TRBV19 to TRBJ1-1; D is undetermined. The TCR originated in an adult who received the AZD1222 COVID-19 vaccine. Written as DNA, the CDR3 is TGTGCCAGTAGTATAGATGGTTTAGGCAGGCCCGGACCCCTGAACACTGAAGCTTTCTTT. Its translation: CASSIDGLGRPGPLNTEAFF.